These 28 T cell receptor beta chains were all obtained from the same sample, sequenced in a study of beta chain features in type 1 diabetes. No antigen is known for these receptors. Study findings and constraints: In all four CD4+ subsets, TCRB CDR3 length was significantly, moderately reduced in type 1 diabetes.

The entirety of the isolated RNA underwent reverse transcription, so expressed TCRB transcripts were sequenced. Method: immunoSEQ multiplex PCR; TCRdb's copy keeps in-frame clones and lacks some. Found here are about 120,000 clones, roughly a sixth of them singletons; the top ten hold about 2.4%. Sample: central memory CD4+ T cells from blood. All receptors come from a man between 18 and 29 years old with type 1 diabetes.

The chain's CDR3 is CSVDGLGLAEQYF. DNA for the CDR3: TGCAGCGTTGATGGTCTCGGTCTCGCGGAGCAGTACTTC. The rearrangement joins TRBV29-1 to TRBJ2-7; D not resolved. Germline V gene data show CDR1 as SQVTM and CDR2 as ANQGSEA. This CDR3 has 13 residues. V was pared by 3 bases and J by 7 bases, with 16 bases between.

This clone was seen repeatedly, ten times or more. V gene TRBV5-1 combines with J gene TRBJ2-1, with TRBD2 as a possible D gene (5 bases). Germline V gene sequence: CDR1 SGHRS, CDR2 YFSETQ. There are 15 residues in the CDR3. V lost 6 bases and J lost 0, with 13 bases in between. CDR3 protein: CASTRSGSSYNEQFF. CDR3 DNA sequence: TGCGCCAGCACCCGAAGCGGAAGCTCCTACAATGAGCAGTTCTTC. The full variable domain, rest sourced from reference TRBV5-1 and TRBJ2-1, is KAGVTQTPRYLIKTRGQQVTLSCSPISGHRSVSWYQQTPGQGLQFLFEYFSETQRNKGNFPGRFSGRQFSNSRSEMNVSTLELGDSALYLCASTRSGSSYNEQFFGPGTRLTVL.

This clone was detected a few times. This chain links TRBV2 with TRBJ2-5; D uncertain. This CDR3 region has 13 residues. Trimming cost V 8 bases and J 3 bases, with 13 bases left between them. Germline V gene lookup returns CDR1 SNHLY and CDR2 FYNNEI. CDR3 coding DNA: TGTGCCAGCCTACCCGGGTGGGAAGAGACCCAGTACTTC. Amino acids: CASLPGWEETQYF.

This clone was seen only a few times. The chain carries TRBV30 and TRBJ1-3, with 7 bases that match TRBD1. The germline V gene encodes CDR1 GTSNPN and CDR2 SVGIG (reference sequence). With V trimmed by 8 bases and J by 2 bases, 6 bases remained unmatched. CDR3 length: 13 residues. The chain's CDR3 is CALTRGPGNTIYF. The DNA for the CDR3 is TGTGCCCTCACTAGGGGGCCTGGAAACACCATATATTTT.

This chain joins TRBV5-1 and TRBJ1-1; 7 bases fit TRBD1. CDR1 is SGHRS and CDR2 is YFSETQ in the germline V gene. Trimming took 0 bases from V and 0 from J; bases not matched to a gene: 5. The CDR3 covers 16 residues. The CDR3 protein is CASSLAVGQMNTEAFF. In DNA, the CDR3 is TGCGCCAGCAGCTTGGCCGTGGGACAGATGAACACTGAAGCTTTCTTT.

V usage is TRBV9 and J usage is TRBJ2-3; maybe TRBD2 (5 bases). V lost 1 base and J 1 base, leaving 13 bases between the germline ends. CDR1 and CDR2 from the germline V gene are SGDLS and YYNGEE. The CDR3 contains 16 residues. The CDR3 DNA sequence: TGTGCCAGCAGCGTACAGACTAACCGGGGCACAGATACGCAGTATTTT. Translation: CASSVQTNRGTDTQYF.

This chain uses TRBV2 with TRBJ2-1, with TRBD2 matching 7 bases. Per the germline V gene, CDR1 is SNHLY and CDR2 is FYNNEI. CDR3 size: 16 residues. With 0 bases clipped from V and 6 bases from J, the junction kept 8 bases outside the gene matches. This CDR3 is CASSEAGGLRSNEQFF. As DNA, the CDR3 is TGTGCCAGCAGTGAAGCGGGAGGGCTACGGAGCAATGAGCAGTTCTTC.

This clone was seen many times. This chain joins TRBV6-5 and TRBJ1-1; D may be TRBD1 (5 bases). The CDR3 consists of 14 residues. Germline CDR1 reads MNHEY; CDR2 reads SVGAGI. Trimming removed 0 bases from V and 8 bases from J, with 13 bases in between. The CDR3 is CASSYSRGDGEAFF. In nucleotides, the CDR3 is TGTGCCAGCAGTTACTCGCGAGGGGATGGGGAAGCTTTCTTT.

In DNA, the CDR3 is TGTGCCAGCAGCCCTAGCGGGGGATACACAGATACGCAGTATTTT. Amino acids: CASSPSGGYTDTQYF. The chain carries TRBV6-6 and TRBJ2-3, with TRBD2 matching 10 bases. The ends lost 6 bases at V and 2 bases at J; junction bases unmatched: 5. This CDR3 is 15 amino acids long. The germline gives CDR1 MNHNY, CDR2 SVGAGI (reference sequence).

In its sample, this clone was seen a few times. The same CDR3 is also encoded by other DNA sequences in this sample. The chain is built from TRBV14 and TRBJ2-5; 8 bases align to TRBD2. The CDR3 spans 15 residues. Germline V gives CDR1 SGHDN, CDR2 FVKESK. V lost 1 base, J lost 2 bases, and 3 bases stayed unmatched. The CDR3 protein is CASSQGLAGQETQYF. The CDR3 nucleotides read TGTGCCAGCAGCCAAGGGCTAGCGGGTCAAGAGACCCAGTACTTC. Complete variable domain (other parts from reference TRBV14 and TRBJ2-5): EAGVTQFPSHSVIEKGQTVTLRCDPISGHDNLYWYRRVMGKEIKFLLHFVKESKQDESGMPNNRFLAERTGGTYSTLKVQPAELEDSGVYFCASSQGLAGQETQYFGPGTRLLVL.

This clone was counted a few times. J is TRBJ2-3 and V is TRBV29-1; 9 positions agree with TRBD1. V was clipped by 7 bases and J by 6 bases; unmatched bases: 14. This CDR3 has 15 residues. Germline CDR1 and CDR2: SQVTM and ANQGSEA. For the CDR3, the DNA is TGCAGCGCAATTAACAGGGGGCGCGGTTCTGATACGCAGTATTTT. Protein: CSAINRGRGSDTQYF.

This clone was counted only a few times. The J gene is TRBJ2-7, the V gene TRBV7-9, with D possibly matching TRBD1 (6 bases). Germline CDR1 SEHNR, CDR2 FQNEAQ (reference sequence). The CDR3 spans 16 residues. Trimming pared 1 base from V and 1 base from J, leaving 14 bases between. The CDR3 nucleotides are TGTGCCAGCAGCTTAGTTTTGACCGGGACATCCTACGAGCAGTACTTC. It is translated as CASSLVLTGTSYEQYF. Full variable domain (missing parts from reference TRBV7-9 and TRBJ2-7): DTGVSQNPRHKITKRGQNVTFRCDPISEHNRLYWYRQTLGQGPEFLTYFQNEAQLEKSRLLSDRFSAERPKGSFSTLEIQRTEQGDSAMYLCASSLVLTGTSYEQYFGPGTRLTVT.

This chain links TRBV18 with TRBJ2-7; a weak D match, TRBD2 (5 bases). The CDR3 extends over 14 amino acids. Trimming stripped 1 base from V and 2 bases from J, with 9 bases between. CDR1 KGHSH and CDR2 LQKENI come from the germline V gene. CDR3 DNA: TGTGCCAGCTCACCACAAGCCGGGACCTACGAGCAGTACTTC. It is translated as CASSPQAGTYEQYF.

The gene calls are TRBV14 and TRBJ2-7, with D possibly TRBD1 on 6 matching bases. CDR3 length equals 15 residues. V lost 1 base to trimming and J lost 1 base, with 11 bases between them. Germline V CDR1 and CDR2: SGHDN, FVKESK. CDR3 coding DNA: TGTGCCAGCAGCCAAGTTGGGACAAAATCCTACGAGCAGTACTTC. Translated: CASSQVGTKSYEQYF.

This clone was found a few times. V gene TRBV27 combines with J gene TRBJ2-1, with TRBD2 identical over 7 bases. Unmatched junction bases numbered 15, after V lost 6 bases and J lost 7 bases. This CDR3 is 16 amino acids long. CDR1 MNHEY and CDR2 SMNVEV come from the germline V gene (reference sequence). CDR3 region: CASRLGGSDMGNEQFF. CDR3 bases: TGTGCCAGCAGACTGGGAGGGAGTGACATGGGGAATGAGCAGTTCTTC.

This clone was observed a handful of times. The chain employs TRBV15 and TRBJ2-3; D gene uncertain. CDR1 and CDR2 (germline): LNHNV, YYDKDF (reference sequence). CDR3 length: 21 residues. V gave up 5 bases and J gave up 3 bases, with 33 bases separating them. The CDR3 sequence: CATSGTPLGIIQHTLTDTQYF. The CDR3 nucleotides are TGTGCCACCAGCGGAACGCCTCTAGGGATAATCCAGCACACCCTTACAGATACGCAGTATTTT.

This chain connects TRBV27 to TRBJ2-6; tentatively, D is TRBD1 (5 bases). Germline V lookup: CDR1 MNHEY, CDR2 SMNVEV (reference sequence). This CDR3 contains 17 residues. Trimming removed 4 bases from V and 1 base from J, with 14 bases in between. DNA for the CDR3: TGTGCCAGCAGTTCCCCGGACAAACTATCTGGGGCCAACGTCCTGACTTTC. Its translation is CASSSPDKLSGANVLTF.

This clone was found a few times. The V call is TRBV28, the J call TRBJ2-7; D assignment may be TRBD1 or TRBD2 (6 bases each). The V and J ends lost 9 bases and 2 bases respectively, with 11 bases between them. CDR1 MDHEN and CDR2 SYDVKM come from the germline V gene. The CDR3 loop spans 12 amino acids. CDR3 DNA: TGTGCCAGTGGGGGGCCGACCTACGAGCAGTACTTC. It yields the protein CASGGPTYEQYF.

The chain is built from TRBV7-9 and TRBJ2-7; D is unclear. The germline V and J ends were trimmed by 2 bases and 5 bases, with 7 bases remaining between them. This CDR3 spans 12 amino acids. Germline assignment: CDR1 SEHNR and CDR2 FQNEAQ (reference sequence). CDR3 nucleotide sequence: TGTGCCAGCAGCTTATCGTCGCACGAGCAGTACTTC. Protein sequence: CASSLSSHEQYF.

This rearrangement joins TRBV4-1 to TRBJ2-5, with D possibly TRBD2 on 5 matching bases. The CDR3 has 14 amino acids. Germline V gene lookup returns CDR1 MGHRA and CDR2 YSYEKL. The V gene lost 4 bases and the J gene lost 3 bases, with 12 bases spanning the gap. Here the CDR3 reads CASSPSGFKETQYF. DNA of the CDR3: TGCGCCAGCAGCCCCAGCGGATTCAAAGAGACCCAGTACTTC.

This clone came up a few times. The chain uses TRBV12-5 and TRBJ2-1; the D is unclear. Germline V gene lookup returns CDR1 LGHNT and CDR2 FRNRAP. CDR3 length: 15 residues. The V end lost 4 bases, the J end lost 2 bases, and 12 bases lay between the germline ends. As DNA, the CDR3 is TGTGCTAGTGGTTACGGCAGCGCAGCCTACAATGAGCAGTTCTTC. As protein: CASGYGSAAYNEQFF.

For the CDR3, the DNA is TGTGCCAGCAGTAAGTCTACAGGGCACTCCTACGAGCAGTACTTC. Translated: CASSKSTGHSYEQYF. V gene TRBV28 combines with J gene TRBJ2-7; D perhaps matches TRBD1 (6 bases). Trimming took off 5 bases at V and 0 bases at J, with 14 bases between the two ends. Per germline, CDR1 MDHEN and CDR2 SYDVKM. The CDR3 is 15 amino acids.

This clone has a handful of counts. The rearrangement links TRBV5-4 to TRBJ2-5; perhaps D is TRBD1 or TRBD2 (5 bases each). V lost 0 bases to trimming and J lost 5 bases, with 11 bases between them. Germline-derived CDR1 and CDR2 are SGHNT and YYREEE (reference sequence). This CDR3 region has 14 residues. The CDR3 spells CASSLAGAWETQYF. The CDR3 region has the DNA TGTGCCAGCAGCTTGGCCGGGGCGTGGGAGACCCAGTACTTC.

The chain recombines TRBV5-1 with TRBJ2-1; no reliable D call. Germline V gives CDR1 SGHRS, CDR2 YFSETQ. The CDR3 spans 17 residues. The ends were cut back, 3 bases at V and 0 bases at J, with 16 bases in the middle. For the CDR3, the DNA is TGCGCCAGCAGCTCCCCCTCGGGTGCGAGCTCCTACAATGAGCAGTTCTTC. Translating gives CASSSPSGASSYNEQFF.

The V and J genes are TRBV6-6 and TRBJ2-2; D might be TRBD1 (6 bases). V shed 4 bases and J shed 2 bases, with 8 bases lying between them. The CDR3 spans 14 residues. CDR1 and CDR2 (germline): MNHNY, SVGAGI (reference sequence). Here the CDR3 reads CASSLDRNTGELFF. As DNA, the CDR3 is TGTGCCAGCAGTTTGGACAGAAACACCGGGGAGCTGTTTTTT.

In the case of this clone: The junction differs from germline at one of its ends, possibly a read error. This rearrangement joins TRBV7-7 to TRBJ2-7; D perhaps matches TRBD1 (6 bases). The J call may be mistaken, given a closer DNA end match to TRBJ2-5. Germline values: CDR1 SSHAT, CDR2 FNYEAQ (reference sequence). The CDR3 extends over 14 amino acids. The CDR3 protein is CASSPGQFQETQYF. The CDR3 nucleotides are TGTGCTAGCAGCCCCGGACAGTTCCAAGAGACCCAGTACTTC.

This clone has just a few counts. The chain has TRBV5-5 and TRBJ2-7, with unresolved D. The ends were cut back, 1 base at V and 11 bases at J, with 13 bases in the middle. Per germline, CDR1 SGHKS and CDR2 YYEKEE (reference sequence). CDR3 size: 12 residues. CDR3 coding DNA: TGTGCCAGCAGCTTGTTGCCAGGTTTTGAGTACTTC. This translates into CASSLLPGFEYF.

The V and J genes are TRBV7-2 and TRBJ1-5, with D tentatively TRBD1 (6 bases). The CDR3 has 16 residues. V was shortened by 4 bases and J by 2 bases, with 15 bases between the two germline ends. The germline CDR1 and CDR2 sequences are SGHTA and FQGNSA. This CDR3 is CASSWRGARGNQPQHF. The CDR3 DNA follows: TGTGCCAGCAGCTGGAGGGGGGCTCGAGGCAATCAGCCCCAGCATTTT.